This T cell receptor (beta chain) was captured by sequencing in a study of T cells after yellow fever vaccination. Study results and limitations: Among primary-vaccination clones, most reappeared after the booster, at 96% for CD4 and roughly 90% for CD8.

The sample holds many counts of this clonotype. Antigen unknown. In making TCR cDNA, 5'RACE template switching added a universal primer site and UMIs to it. A single record per CDR3 protein comes from TCRdb applying MiXCR to the 5' RACE reads. The sample has some 340,000 distinct CDR3 sequences, approximately 12% seen once. The CDR3 length is 14 residues. Germline CDR1 SGHRS, CDR2 YFSETQ. The V gene end was trimmed by 4 bases and the J gene end by 5 bases; junction bases not matched to a gene: 7. The V and J genes are TRBV5-1 and TRBJ2-5, with TRBD2 matching 8 bases. This receptor was identified in a man aged 18 to 29 who received the YFV17D yellow fever vaccine. This material consisted of CD4+ T cells sorted from PBMCs, taken 45 days after the yellow fever booster vaccination. CDR3 amino acids: CASSRTSSGETQYF. In DNA form, the CDR3 reads TGCGCCAGCAGCCGGACTAGCTCGGGGGAGACCCAGTACTTC.